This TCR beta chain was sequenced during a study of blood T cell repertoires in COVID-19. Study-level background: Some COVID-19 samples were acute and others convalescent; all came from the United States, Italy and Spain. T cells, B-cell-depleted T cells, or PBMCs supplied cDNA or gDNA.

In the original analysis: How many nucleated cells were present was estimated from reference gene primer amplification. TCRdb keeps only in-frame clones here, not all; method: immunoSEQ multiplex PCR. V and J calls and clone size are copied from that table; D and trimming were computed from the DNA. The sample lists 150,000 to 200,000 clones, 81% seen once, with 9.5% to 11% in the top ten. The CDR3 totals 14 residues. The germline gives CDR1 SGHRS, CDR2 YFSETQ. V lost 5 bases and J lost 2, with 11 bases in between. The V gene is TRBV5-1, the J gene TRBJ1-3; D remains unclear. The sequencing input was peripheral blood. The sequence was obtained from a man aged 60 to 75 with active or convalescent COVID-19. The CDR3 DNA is TGCGCCAGCAGGATTGAGGCAGCTGGAAACACCATATATTTT. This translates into CASRIEAAGNTIYF.